The 31 T cell receptor beta chains given below trace back to one sample, sequenced in a study of blood T cell repertoires in COVID-19. The data were produced by immunoSEQ multiplex PCR, yet TCRdb's version contains in-frame clones alone and is incomplete. The profile shows around 310,000 clones, over 70% of them singletons. The sequencing input was PBMCs or T cells enriched from blood (not recorded which). The receptors shown here come from a man in his thirties or forties who had recovered from COVID-19.

The genes are TRBV5-4 and TRBJ2-5, with 11 positions matching TRBD2. The V segment lost 6 bases and the J segment 3 bases; nucleotides outside the gene matches: 4. Germline values: CDR1 SGHNT, CDR2 YYREEE (reference sequence). The CDR3 extends over 14 amino acids. The CDR3 nucleotides are TGTGCCAGCACCTTAGCGGGGGGGAAAGAGACCCAGTACTTC. The encoded protein is CASTLAGGKETQYF.

The chain combines TRBV20-1 with TRBJ2-7; 7 bases align to TRBD1. This CDR3 spans 11 amino acids. Looked up from germline, CDR1 is DFQATT and CDR2 is SNEGSKA (reference sequence). Germline trimming cut 6 bases from V and 3 bases from J; bases unmatched to any gene: 2. In DNA, the CDR3 is TGCAGTGCGGACAGGAACTACGAGCAGTACTTC. Its translation: CSADRNYEQYF.

The chain uses TRBV14 and TRBJ2-1; D unresolved. The V gene's germline CDR1 is SGHDN and CDR2 FVKESK. The CDR3 has 13 residues. Trimming took 0 bases from V and 7 from J, leaving 7 bases between them. The CDR3 nucleotides read TGTGCCAGCAGCCAAGATTCGGTTAATGAGCAGTTCTTC. Its protein is CASSQDSVNEQFF.

DNA for the CDR3: TGTGCCAGTAGAGGGGACAGCATTTCAAATCAGCCCCAGCATTTT. Translating it yields CASRGDSISNQPQHF. The chain has TRBV19 and TRBJ1-5; 7 positions agree with TRBD1. Germline trimming cut 6 bases from V and 4 bases from J; bases unmatched to any gene: 9. The length of the CDR3 is 15 residues. Germline loops: CDR1 LNHDA, CDR2 SQIVND (reference sequence).

J is TRBJ1-2 and V is TRBV5-4, with 8 bases aligning to TRBD1. Germline values: CDR1 SGHNT, CDR2 YYREEE (reference sequence). The CDR3 consists of 13 residues. The V gene end was trimmed by 4 bases and the J gene end by 4 bases; junction bases not matched to a gene: 3. DNA of the CDR3: TGTGCCAGCAGCCCCGACAGGGGCTATGGCTACACCTTC. Protein: CASSPDRGYGYTF.

The chain links TRBV4-2 to TRBJ2-3; the match to TRBD2 covers 9 bases. The V and J ends lost 4 bases and 4 bases, in that order; junction bases with no gene match: 12. From germline, CDR1 is LGHNA and CDR2 YNFKEQ. The CDR3 consists of 17 residues. The CDR3 DNA follows: TGTGCCAGCAGCCTTCCTCCAGCGGGGGGCGAGGCAGATACGCAGTATTTT. Encoded protein: CASSLPPAGGEADTQYF.

The V call is TRBV12-5, the J call TRBJ2-2; D possibly corresponds to TRBD2 (6 bases). The CDR3 runs to 14 residues. Germline V gene data show CDR1 as LGHNT and CDR2 as FRNRAP. V was shortened by 0 bases and J by 6 bases, with 8 bases between the two germline ends. In DNA, the CDR3 is TGTGCTAGTGGTTTGGTAACGGGAGCCGGGGAGCTGTTTTTT. Encoded protein: CASGLVTGAGELFF.

J is TRBJ2-7 and V is TRBV23-1, with D possibly TRBD1 on 6 matching bases. TRBV23-1 is marked as an open reading frame, function uncertain. V was cut by 6 bases and J by 1 base, with 22 bases left in between. The length of the CDR3 is 17 residues. CDR3 nucleotide sequence: TGCGCCAGCAGACCCCGTTGGGGGCCTTTTAGGTCCTACGAGCAGTACTTC. Translation: CASRPRWGPFRSYEQYF.

V is TRBV6-5 and J is TRBJ2-5; 9 nucleotides align to TRBD2. Germline V CDR1 and CDR2: MNHEY, SVGAGI. CDR3 size: 15 residues. The V segment lost 2 bases and the J segment 3 bases; nucleotides outside the gene matches: 4. The CDR3 sequence is CASSYGRGGKETQYF. The CDR3 coding sequence is TGTGCCAGCAGTTACGGGCGGGGGGGAAAAGAGACCCAGTACTTC.

This chain links TRBV19 with TRBJ2-7, with D maybe TRBD1 (5 bases). The CDR3 is 14 residues long. V lost 3 bases to trimming and J lost 4 bases, with 13 bases between them. Germline CDR1 and CDR2: LNHDA and SQIVND (reference sequence). The DNA for the CDR3 is TGTGCCAGTAGTATGTCCAGGGCAGGATACGAGCAGTACTTC. Amino acid sequence: CASSMSRAGYEQYF.

This clone is a singleton in its sample. The chain carries TRBV7-9 and TRBJ1-1; no definite D call. V shed 8 bases and J shed 1 base, with 17 bases lying between them. The V gene's germline CDR1 is SEHNR and CDR2 FQNEAQ (reference sequence). The CDR3 length is 15 residues. This chain's CDR3 is CASDSAHTENTEAFF. CDR3 DNA: TGTGCCAGCGATTCCGCCCACACAGAGAACACTGAAGCTTTCTTT.

The chain links TRBV9 to TRBJ1-4; 7 nucleotides align to TRBD1. Germline values: CDR1 SGDLS, CDR2 YYNGEE. Trimming removed 2 bases from V and 0 bases from J; junction bases left unmatched: 7. CDR3 size: 17 residues. CDR3 coding DNA: TGTGCCAGCAGCGTGTCCGCGGGACAGTCAACTAATGAAAAACTGTTTTTT. As protein: CASSVSAGQSTNEKLFF.

This clone appeared a few times. This chain connects TRBV24-1 to TRBJ1-4; 8 positions match TRBD1. CDR3 size: 17 residues. V dropped 3 bases and J dropped 4; count of bases not matched to a gene: 9. Germline-derived CDR1 and CDR2 are KGHDR and SFDVKD. CDR3 DNA: TGTGCCACCAGTGATGGACAGGGCACTCGGCTTAATGAAAAACTGTTTTTT. Its protein product is CATSDGQGTRLNEKLFF.

CDR3 sequence (DNA): TGTGCCAGCAGTCCTCACTCAGGGGCCCGATATCAGCCCCAGCATTTT. It specifies CASSPHSGARYQPQHF. The chain has TRBV28 and TRBJ1-5; possible D gene TRBD1, 6 bases. This CDR3 region has 16 residues. V lost 5 bases and J 5 bases, leaving 19 bases between the germline ends. Germline V gene sequence: CDR1 MDHEN, CDR2 SYDVKM.

The chain recombines TRBV6-1 with TRBJ1-2; 7 bases map to TRBD1. The germline gives CDR1 MNHNS, CDR2 SASEGT. The CDR3 consists of 15 residues. Germline trimming cut 2 bases from V and 4 bases from J; bases unmatched to any gene: 7. The CDR3 here is CASSEPGTVLYGYTF. The CDR3 nucleotides are TGTGCCAGCAGTGAACCCGGGACAGTACTCTATGGCTACACCTTC.

The table lists this clone with a count of one. This chain uses TRBV18 with TRBJ1-4; D possibly corresponds to TRBD1 (6 bases). The V gene lost 1 base and the J gene lost 0 bases, with 9 bases spanning the gap. CDR3 length equals 16 residues. Germline lookup yields CDR1 KGHSH and CDR2 LQKENI. The CDR3 DNA reads TGTGCCAGCTCACCACGACAGGCCGCAACTAATGAAAAACTGTTTTTT. Amino acid sequence: CASSPRQAATNEKLFF.

This clone was seen once. The rearrangement joins TRBV2 to TRBJ1-3, with a possible D match to TRBD1 (5 bases). The V and J ends lost 2 bases and 1 base respectively, with 9 bases between them. Germline CDR1 and CDR2: SNHLY and FYNNEI. This CDR3 is built from 15 residues. The CDR3 spells CASSERGGSGNTIYF. The CDR3 nucleotides read TGTGCCAGCAGTGAAAGGGGCGGATCTGGAAACACCATATATTTT.

The gene calls are TRBV7-3 and TRBJ1-4, with D possibly matching TRBD1 (5 bases). The length of the CDR3 is 18 residues. Trimming left V 2 bases short and J 0 bases short, with 16 bases between. The germline CDR1 and CDR2 sequences are SGHTA and FQGTGA. The CDR3 DNA sequence: TGTGCCAGCAGCTTACTTGGCAGGGTGGAAACAACTAATGAAAAACTGTTTTTT. As protein: CASSLLGRVETTNEKLFF.

As DNA, the CDR3 is TGTGCCAGCAGCTTAACTTACAGGTCGGAAAACACTGAAGCTTTCTTT. The encoded protein is CASSLTYRSENTEAFF. The chain uses TRBV7-9 and TRBJ1-1; possible D gene TRBD1, 5 bases. V was pared by 2 bases and J by 2 bases, with 15 bases between. CDR3 length: 16 amino acids. Germline V gene lookup returns CDR1 SEHNR and CDR2 FQNEAQ (reference sequence).

V and J are TRBV18 and TRBJ1-4, with D possibly being TRBD1 (6 bases). This CDR3 region has 17 residues. Germline CDR1 reads KGHSH; CDR2 reads LQKENI. The ends were cut back, 2 bases at V and 2 bases at J, with 15 bases in the middle. The CDR3 DNA sequence: TGTGCCAGCTCACCAAGTTCTTCAGGGGTCACTAATGAAAAACTGTTTTTT. Protein: CASSPSSSGVTNEKLFF.

This rearrangement joins TRBV19 to TRBJ2-1; D perhaps matches TRBD2 (6 bases). V lost 5 bases, J lost 0 bases, and 17 bases lay in between. Germline CDR1 LNHDA, CDR2 SQIVND (reference sequence). The CDR3 is 17 residues long. In DNA form, the CDR3 reads TGTGCCAGTAGTTCCCCGGCGGGGTTCAGCTCCTACAATGAGCAGTTCTTC. Protein: CASSSPAGFSSYNEQFF.

V gene TRBV28 combines with J gene TRBJ1-4; D gene uncertain. CDR3 length equals 14 residues. Germline V lookup: CDR1 MDHEN, CDR2 SYDVKM. Trimming cost V 7 bases and J 7 bases, with 16 bases left between them. The CDR3 sequence is CASTPSDGSEKLFF. DNA for the CDR3: TGTGCCAGCACCCCCTCGGACGGGAGTGAAAAACTGTTTTTT. The complete variable domain, with remaining parts taken from reference TRBV28 and TRBJ1-4, reads DVKVTQSSRYLVKRTGEKVFLECVQDMDHENMFWYRQDPGLGLRLIYFSYDVKMKEKGDIPEGYSVSREKKERFSLILESASTNQTSMYLCASTPSDGSEKLFFGSGTQLSVL.

The rearrangement joins TRBV6-5 to TRBJ1-2, with 9 positions matching TRBD1. V was clipped by 4 bases and J by 3 bases; unmatched bases: 9. Germline assignment: CDR1 MNHEY and CDR2 SVGAGI. The CDR3 has 16 residues. The CDR3 loop reads CASSFNRDRVDYGYTF. CDR3 in DNA: TGTGCCAGCAGTTTCAACCGGGACAGGGTGGACTATGGCTACACCTTC.

The J gene is TRBJ2-2, the V gene TRBV4-1; no firm D call. The CDR3 runs 16 residues. V lost 0 bases and J lost 5, with 13 bases in between. Germline V lookup: CDR1 MGHRA, CDR2 YSYEKL. The CDR3, as DNA: TGCGCCAGCAGCCAAGAATTGCCAGGCCGGACCGGGGAGCTGTTTTTT. Its protein product is CASSQELPGRTGELFF.

The chain links TRBV19 to TRBJ2-2; weak D call: TRBD2 (5 bases). Germline V gene lookup returns CDR1 LNHDA and CDR2 SQIVND (reference sequence). The CDR3 runs to 14 residues. V lost 3 bases and J lost 2, with 7 bases in between. The CDR3: CASSIGVNTGELFF. In DNA form, the CDR3 reads TGTGCCAGTAGTATCGGGGTAAACACCGGGGAGCTGTTTTTT.

The J gene is TRBJ1-1, the V gene TRBV6-5; 9 positions agree with TRBD1. The CDR3 is 15 residues long. Germline trimming cut 6 bases from V and 3 bases from J; bases unmatched to any gene: 8. The germline V gene encodes CDR1 MNHEY and CDR2 SVGAGI. CDR3 region: CASRVGQGLYTEAFF. CDR3 DNA: TGTGCCAGCAGGGTAGGACAGGGGCTTTACACTGAAGCTTTCTTT.

Only a few counts were recorded for this clone. Different DNA sequences within this sample yield the same CDR3. The chain links TRBV7-9 to TRBJ1-5; 7 bases align to TRBD1. This CDR3 comprises 14 residues. The ends lost 3 bases at V and 3 bases at J; junction bases unmatched: 2. Germline values: CDR1 SEHNR, CDR2 FQNEAQ (reference sequence). The CDR3 protein is CASSLGQFNQPQHF. As DNA, the CDR3 is TGTGCCAGCAGCTTGGGACAGTTCAATCAGCCCCAGCATTTT.

The chain recombines TRBV6-5 with TRBJ1-1; 7 nucleotides agree with TRBD1. The trim removed 6 bases at V and 5 bases at J, leaving 12 bases unmatched. From germline, CDR1 is MNHEY and CDR2 SVGAGI. This CDR3 contains 15 residues. The CDR3 loop is CASRGGNLIGTEAFF. The CDR3 coding sequence is TGTGCCAGCAGAGGGGGCAACCTCATAGGTACTGAAGCTTTCTTT.

The V gene is TRBV5-5, the J gene TRBJ2-1; tentative D call: TRBD1 (7 bases). Germline lookup yields CDR1 SGHKS and CDR2 YYEKEE (reference sequence). V gave up 4 bases and J gave up 3 bases, with 20 bases separating them. This CDR3 region has 17 residues. The CDR3 region has the DNA TGTGCCAGCAGCGATGATTCAGGGGGGCCTGACTACAATGAGCAGTTCTTC. It translates to CASSDDSGGPDYNEQFF.

V and J are TRBV28 and TRBJ1-3, with 8 bases fitting TRBD1. The trim removed 5 bases at V and 4 bases at J, leaving 13 bases unmatched. The germline V gene encodes CDR1 MDHEN and CDR2 SYDVKM. This CDR3 region has 17 residues. The CDR3 DNA reads as TGTGCCAGCAGTCCCCCCCTAAGACAGGGGATCGGAAACACCATATATTTT. Protein: CASSPPLRQGIGNTIYF.

This sequence joins TRBV21-1 and TRBJ1-2; TRBD1, the table's D call, lacks a check against the DNA. TRBV21-1 is a pseudogene locus. This CDR3 has 14 residues. DNA for the CDR3: TGTGCCAGCAGCACGGACAGGATTAAGGCTGGCTACACCTTC. It translates to CASSTDRIKAGYTF.